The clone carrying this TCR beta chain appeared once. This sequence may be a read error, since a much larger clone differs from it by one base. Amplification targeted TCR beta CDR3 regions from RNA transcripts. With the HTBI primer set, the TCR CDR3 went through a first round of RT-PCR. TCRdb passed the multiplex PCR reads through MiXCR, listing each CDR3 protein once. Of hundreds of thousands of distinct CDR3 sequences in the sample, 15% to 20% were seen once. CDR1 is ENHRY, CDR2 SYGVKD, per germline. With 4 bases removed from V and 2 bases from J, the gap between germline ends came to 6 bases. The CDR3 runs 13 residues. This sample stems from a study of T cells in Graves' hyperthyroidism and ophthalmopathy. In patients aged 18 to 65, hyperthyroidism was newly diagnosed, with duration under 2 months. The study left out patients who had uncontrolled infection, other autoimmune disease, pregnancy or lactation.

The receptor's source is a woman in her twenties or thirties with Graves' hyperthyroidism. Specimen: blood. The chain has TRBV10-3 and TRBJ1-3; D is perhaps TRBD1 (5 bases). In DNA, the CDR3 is TGTGCCATCAGTGGGGGGACTGGAAACACCATATATTTT. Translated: CAISGGTGNTIYF.